This TCR beta chain was sequenced during a study of T cells in Graves' hyperthyroidism and ophthalmopathy. Study conclusions and caveats: Before onset, ophthalmopathy was predicted by the model a median roughly six months earlier. In blood, most of the thyroid clonotypes expanded above 0.001 were also present.

It was RNA transcripts that yielded the amplified TCR beta CDR3 regions. The HTBI primer set served for first-round RT-PCR of the TCR CDR3. TCRdb reanalysed the multiplex PCR reads using MiXCR and keeps one entry per CDR3 protein. The table records nearly 750,000 distinct CDR3 sequences, about a third of them present only once. This clonotype has at least ten counts. Its specificity is not known. Disease duration under 2 months; hyperthyroidism patients were aged 18 to 65. Uncontrolled infections, other autoimmune diseases, pregnancy or lactation led to exclusion of patients. CDR3 length equals 14 residues. CDR1 is ENHRY, CDR2 SYGVKD, per germline. Unmatched junction bases numbered 2, after V lost 6 bases and J lost 5 bases.

Sequencing was done on a sample of blood. This chain joins TRBV10-3 and TRBJ1-6; TRBD1 matches at 9 bases. The sequence derives from a woman aged 40 to 50 with Graves' hyperthyroidism. The CDR3 DNA follows: TGTGCCATCAGGAGGGACAGGGATAATTCACCCCTCCACTTT. Translated, it gives CAIRRDRDNSPLHF.